This entry is about one T cell receptor (beta chain). These data originate in a study of cytotoxic CD8 clonotypes in ibrutinib-treated CLL. The repertoire was sequenced with immunoSEQ multiplex PCR; TCRdb's copy has only in-frame clones and lacks some. The sample lists over 95,000 clones; 45% to 65% were seen once. Trimming shortened V by 8 bases and J by 0 bases, and 13 bases separated the two germline ends. This CDR3 region has 15 residues. The V gene's germline CDR1 is LNHDA and CDR2 SQIVND (reference sequence). The J gene is TRBJ2-2, the V gene TRBV19; D gene uncertain. Sample: PBMCs, taken after 24 months of ibrutinib treatment. The TCR comes from a human donor with chronic lymphocytic leukemia. The CDR3 bases are TGTGCCAGTGAGACGGGCAGCGCGAACACCGGGGAGCTGTTTTTT. It codes for CASETGSANTGELFF.